A selection of T cell receptor beta chains follows, all from one sample in a study of blood T cell repertoires in COVID-19. TCRdb's copy holds only in-frame clones and misses some; the assay was immunoSEQ multiplex PCR. This table holds some 190,000 clones, around 90% found once. Specimen: peripheral blood. These receptors were obtained from a man between 18 and 29 years old with active or convalescent COVID-19. Each CDR3 is given with its conserved first and last residue. D genes are given only for firm matches. Rows give clone size only sometimes, using once, few, many, or a class for an expanded clone.

j_call cdr3_length clone_size d_call v_call cdr3_nt cdr3_aa
TRBJ2-1 15 . TRBD1 TRBV19 TGTGCCAGTAGTACGGGACAGGGGACGTACAATGAGCAGTTCTTC CASSTGQGTYNEQFF
TRBJ1-1 14 few . TRBV6-5 TGTGCCAGCAGCCACCCAGGGAAAAACACTGAAGCTTTCTTT CASSHPGKNTEAFF
TRBJ1-1 15 . . TRBV19 TGTGCCAGTAGGTTGATCACAGGTGGGAACACTGAAGCTTTCTTT CASRLITGGNTEAFF
TRBJ2-3 16 . TRBD2 TRBV6-2/TRBV6-3 TGTGCCAGCAGTTACCGGGGACTAGTGGGATCAGATACGCAGTATTTT CASSYRGLVGSDTQYF
TRBJ2-1 14 . . TRBV7-2 TGTGCCAGCAGCTTAGATCAGGGCCACAATGAGCAGTTCTTC CASSLDQGHNEQFF
TRBJ1-1 14 . TRBD1 TRBV4-2 TGTGCCAGCAGCCAACTCGCGACAGGGGGCGAAGCTTTCTTT CASSQLATGGEAFF
TRBJ2-7 15 . TRBD2 TRBV5-4 TGTGCCAGCAGCTTGGGTACTAGCGGGAGCTACGAGCAGTACTTC CASSLGTSGSYEQYF
TRBJ1-2 15 . TRBD1 TRBV30 TGTGCCTGGAGTTCGACAGGGGTCGCTAACTATGGCTACACCTTC CAWSSTGVANYGYTF
TRBJ2-7 14 . TRBD2 TRBV6-5 TGTGCCAGCAATTTTGGTGGGGGGGGATACGAGCAGTACTTC CASNFGGGGYEQYF
TRBJ2-7 13 . TRBD1 TRBV25-1 TGTGCCAGCAGCCCGGGACAGGGGAGTGAGCAGTACTTC CASSPGQGSEQYF
TRBJ2-2 20 . TRBD2 TRBV6-1 TGTGCCAGCAGTGACCAGACAGGGTCTAGCGGGAGGGGAAACACCGGGGAGCTGTTTTTT CASSDQTGSSGRGNTGELFF
TRBJ2-7 16 . TRBD1 TRBV27 TGTGCCAGCAGTTCACTAACGACAGGGAAGGACCACGAGCAGTACTTC CASSSLTTGKDHEQYF
TRBJ1-2 14 . . TRBV6-5 TGTGCCAGCCGCCCGACCGGGACACAGTATGGCTACACCTTC CASRPTGTQYGYTF
TRBJ2-1 16 once TRBD2 TRBV9 TGTGCCAGCAGCGTAGCTCTGTCTAGCGGGGACAATGAGCAGTTCTTC CASSVALSSGDNEQFF
TRBJ2-1 20 . . TRBV21-1 TGTGCCAGCAGCCCGGACTGGGACAGGGGGCCCATCATCTTCTACAATGAGCAGTTCTTC CASSPDWDRGPIIFYNEQFF
TRBJ2-7 15 many TRBD1 TRBV7-8 TGTGCCAGCAGCTTAGAAAGAGCGACAGGGGTAGAGCAGTACTTC CASSLERATGVEQYF
TRBJ1-6 15 . . TRBV4-2 TGTGCCAGCGGGCCGGAGGCTTCCTATAATTCACCCCTCCACTTT CASGPEASYNSPLHF
TRBJ1-2 13 . TRBD1 TRBV7-9 TGTGCCAGCAGCTTAGGGGACAGGGATGGCTACACCTTC CASSLGDRDGYTF
TRBJ2-3 15 . . TRBV19 TGTGCCAGTAGTATCGTAGGGGTCATTGGAGATACGCAGTATTTT CASSIVGVIGDTQYF
TRBJ2-5 14 . . TRBV7-9 TGTGCCAGCAGCTTAGATTTGGCGGGAGAGACCCAGTACTTC CASSLDLAGETQYF
TRBJ2-1 16 . TRBD2 TRBV10-2 TGCGCCAGCAGACCCAAAATAGCGGGAGGGCTGAATGAGCAGTTCTTC CASRPKIAGGLNEQFF
TRBJ1-1 15 . TRBD1 TRBV27 TGTGCCAGCAGTTTAAGGCAGGGGGCGCGGACTGAAGCTTTCTTT CASSLRQGARTEAFF
TRBJ2-3 15 . TRBD2 TRBV11-2 TGTGCCAGCAGCCCCCGGCCTAGCGGGAGGGCGACGCAGTATTTT CASSPRPSGRATQYF
TRBJ2-1 16 . . TRBV24-1 TGTGCCACCAGTGATGCCGCAGGTTACTCCTACAATGAGCAGTTCTTC CATSDAAGYSYNEQFF
TRBJ2-7 13 . . TRBV5-6 TGTGCCAGCAGCTTGGCAGGGTGGTACGAGCAGTACTTC CASSLAGWYEQYF
TRBJ2-7 16 . TRBD2 TRBV11-2 TGTGCCAGCAGCCTGGGCGGGGGGCGCGTCCCCTACGAGCAGTACTTC CASSLGGGRVPYEQYF
TRBJ2-1 13 . . TRBV5-5 TGTGCCAGCAGCTCCGGGAGCTACAATGAGCAGTTCTTC CASSSGSYNEQFF